This T cell receptor (beta chain) was obtained from a study of T cells in Graves' hyperthyroidism and ophthalmopathy. There are many counts of this clonotype. V dropped 3 bases and J dropped 5; count of bases not matched to a gene: 2. This CDR3 is 12 amino acids long. CDR1 DFQATT and CDR2 SNEGSKA come from the germline V gene (reference sequence). The investigators amplified TCR beta CDR3 regions from RNA transcripts. A first-round RT-PCR of the TCR CDR3 used the HTBI primer set. TCRdb reprocessed the multiplex PCR reads via MiXCR and lists one record per CDR3 protein. The sample lists 150,000 to 200,000 distinct CDR3 sequences, 15% to 20% occurring once.

The TCR sequence derives from a woman aged 50 to 60 with Graves' hyperthyroidism. Sequencing input: blood. The genes are TRBV20-1 and TRBJ1-1; 8 bases are shared with TRBD1. The CDR3 DNA sequence: TGCAGTGCTAGGACAGGGGAGACTGAAGCTTTCTTT. Its protein product is CSARTGETEAFF.